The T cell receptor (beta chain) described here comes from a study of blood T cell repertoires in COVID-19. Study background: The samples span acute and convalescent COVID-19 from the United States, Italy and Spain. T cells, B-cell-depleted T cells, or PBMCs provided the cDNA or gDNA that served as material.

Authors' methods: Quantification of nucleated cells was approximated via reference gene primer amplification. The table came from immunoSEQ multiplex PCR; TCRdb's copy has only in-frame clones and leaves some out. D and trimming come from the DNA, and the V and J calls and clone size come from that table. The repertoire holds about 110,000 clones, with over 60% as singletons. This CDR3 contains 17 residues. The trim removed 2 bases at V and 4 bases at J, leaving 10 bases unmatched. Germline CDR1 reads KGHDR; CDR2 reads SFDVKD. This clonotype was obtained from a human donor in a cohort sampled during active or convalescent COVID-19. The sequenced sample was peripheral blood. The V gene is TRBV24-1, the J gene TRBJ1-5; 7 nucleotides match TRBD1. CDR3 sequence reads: CATSDSGRGKGNQPQHF. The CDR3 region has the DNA TGTGCCACCAGTGATTCGGGCAGGGGGAAAGGAAATCAGCCCCAGCATTTT.